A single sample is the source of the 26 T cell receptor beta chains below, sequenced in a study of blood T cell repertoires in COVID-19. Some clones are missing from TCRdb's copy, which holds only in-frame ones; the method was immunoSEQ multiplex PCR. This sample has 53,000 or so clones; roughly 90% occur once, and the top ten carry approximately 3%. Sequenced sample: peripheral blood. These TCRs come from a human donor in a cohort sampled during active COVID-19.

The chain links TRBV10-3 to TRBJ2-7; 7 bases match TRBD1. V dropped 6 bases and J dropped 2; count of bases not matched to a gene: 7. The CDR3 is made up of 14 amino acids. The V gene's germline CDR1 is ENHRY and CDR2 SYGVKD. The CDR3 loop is CAIRARQGPYEQYF. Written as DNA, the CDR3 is TGTGCCATCAGGGCTAGACAGGGCCCCTACGAGCAGTACTTC.

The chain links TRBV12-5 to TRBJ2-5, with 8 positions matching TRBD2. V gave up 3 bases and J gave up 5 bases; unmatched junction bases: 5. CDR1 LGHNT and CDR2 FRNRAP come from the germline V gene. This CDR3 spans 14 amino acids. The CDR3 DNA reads TGTGCTAGTGGTTTACGGCGGGAGGTTGAGACCCAGTACTTC. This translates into CASGLRREVETQYF.

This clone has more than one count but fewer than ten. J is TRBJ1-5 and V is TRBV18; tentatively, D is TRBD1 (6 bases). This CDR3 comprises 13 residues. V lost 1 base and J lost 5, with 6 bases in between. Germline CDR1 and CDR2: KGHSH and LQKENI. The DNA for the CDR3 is TGTGCCAGCTCACCACAGGGGGATCAGCCCCAGCATTTT. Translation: CASSPQGDQPQHF.

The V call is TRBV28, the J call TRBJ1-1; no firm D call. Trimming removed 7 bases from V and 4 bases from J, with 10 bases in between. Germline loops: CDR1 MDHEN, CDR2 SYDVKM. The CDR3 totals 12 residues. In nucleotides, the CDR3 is TGTGCCAGCAAGCAAGTGAGCACTGAAGCTTTCTTT. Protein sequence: CASKQVSTEAFF. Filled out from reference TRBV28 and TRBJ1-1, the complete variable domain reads DVKVTQSSRYLVKRTGEKVFLECVQDMDHENMFWYRQDPGLGLRLIYFSYDVKMKEKGDIPEGYSVSREKKERFSLILESASTNQTSMYLCASKQVSTEAFFGQGTRLTVV.

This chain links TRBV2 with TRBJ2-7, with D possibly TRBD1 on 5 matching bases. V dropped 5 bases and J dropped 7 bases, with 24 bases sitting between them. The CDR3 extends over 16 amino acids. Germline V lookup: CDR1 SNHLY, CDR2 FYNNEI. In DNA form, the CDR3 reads TGTGCCAGCAGTCTCCCCCACGTCGGACACTCCCAGGAGCAGTACGTC. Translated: CASSLPHVGHSQEQYV.

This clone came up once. CDR3: CASSLSGYEQFF. The DNA for the CDR3 is TGTGCCAGCAGCTTAAGCGGGTATGAGCAGTTCTTC. This rearrangement joins TRBV11-3 to TRBJ2-1, with a tentative D call TRBD2 (6 bases). From germline, CDR1 is SGHNT and CDR2 YENEEA. With 2 bases removed from V and 8 bases from J, the gap between germline ends came to 7 bases. This CDR3 comprises 12 residues.

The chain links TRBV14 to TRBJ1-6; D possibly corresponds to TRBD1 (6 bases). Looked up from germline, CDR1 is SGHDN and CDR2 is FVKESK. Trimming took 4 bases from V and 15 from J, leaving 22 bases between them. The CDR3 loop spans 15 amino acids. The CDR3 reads CASSPLTGSAAILHF. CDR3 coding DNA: TGTGCCAGCAGCCCGCTTACAGGGTCGGCCGCCATCCTCCACTTT.

The CDR3 sequence is CASSLARGLGNTIYF. For the CDR3, the DNA is TGTGCCAGCAGCTTAGCGAGGGGGCTCGGAAACACCATATATTTT. V and J are TRBV7-2 and TRBJ1-3; 7 bases match TRBD1. Germline loops: CDR1 SGHTA, CDR2 FQGNSA. The CDR3 has 15 amino acids. The junction had 3 bases not matched to a gene; V was cut back by 0 bases and J by 4 bases.

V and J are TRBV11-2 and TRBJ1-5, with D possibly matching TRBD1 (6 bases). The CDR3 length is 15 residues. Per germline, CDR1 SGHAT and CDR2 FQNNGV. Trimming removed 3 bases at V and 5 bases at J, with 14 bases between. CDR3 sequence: CASSLNTGSHQPQHF. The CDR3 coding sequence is TGTGCCAGCAGCTTGAACACAGGGTCTCATCAGCCCCAGCATTTT.

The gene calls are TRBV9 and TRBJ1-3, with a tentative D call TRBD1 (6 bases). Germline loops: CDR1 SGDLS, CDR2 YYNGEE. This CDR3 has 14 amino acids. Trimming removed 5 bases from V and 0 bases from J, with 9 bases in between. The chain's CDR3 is CASSLGGSGNTIYF. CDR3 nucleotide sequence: TGTGCCAGCAGTTTAGGGGGCTCTGGAAACACCATATATTTT. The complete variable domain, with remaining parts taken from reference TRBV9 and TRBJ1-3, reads DSGVTQTPKHLITATGQRVTLRCSPRSGDLSVYWYQQSLDQGLQFLIQYYNGEERAKGNILERFSAQQFPDLHSELNLSSLELGDSALYFCASSLGGSGNTIYFGEGSWLTVV.

The CDR3 sequence: CASSDSADRGQQFF. CDR3 nucleotides: TGTGCCAGCAGTGACTCGGCGGACAGGGGGCAACAGTTCTTC. The chain recombines TRBV6-4 with TRBJ2-1; the match to TRBD1 covers 11 bases. The germline gives CDR1 MRHNA, CDR2 SNTAGT. CDR3 length: 14 amino acids. V lost 0 bases and J lost 13; bases outside the gene matches: 5.

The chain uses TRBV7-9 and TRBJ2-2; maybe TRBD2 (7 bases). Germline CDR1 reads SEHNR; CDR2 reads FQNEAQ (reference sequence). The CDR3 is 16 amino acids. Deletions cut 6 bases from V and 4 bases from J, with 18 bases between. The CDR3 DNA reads TGTGCCAGCAGTCCGCGGGGGCCGGGTGGCACCGGGGAGCTGTTTTTT. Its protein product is CASSPRGPGGTGELFF.

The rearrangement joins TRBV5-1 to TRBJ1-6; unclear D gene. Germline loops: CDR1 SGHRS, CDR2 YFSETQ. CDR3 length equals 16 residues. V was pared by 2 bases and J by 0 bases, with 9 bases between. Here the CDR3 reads CASSLDLYSYNSPLHF. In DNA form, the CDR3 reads TGCGCCAGCAGCTTAGACTTATACTCCTATAATTCACCCCTCCACTTT.

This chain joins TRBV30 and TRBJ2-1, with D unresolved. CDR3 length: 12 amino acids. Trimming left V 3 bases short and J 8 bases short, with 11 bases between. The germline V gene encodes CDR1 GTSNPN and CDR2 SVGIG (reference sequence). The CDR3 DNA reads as TGTGCCTGGAGCCAACCACGCGATGAGCAGTTCTTC. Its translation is CAWSQPRDEQFF. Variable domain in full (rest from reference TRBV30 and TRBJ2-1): SQTIHQWPATLVQPVGSPLSLECTVEGTSNPNLYWYRQAAGRGLQLLFYSVGIGQISSEVPQNLSASRPQDRQFILSSKKLLLSDSGFYLCAWSQPRDEQFFGPGTRLTVL.

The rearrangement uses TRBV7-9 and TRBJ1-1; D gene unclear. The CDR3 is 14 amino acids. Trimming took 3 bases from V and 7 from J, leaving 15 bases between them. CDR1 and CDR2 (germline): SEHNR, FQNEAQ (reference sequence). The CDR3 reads CASSLRGLEDEAFF. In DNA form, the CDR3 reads TGTGCCAGCAGCTTGCGGGGTCTGGAAGATGAAGCTTTCTTT.

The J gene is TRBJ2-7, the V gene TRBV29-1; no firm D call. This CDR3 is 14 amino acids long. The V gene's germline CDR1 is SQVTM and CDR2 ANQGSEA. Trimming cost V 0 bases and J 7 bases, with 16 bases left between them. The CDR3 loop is CSVEDSEAPHEQYF. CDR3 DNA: TGCAGCGTTGAAGATAGTGAGGCACCCCATGAGCAGTACTTC.

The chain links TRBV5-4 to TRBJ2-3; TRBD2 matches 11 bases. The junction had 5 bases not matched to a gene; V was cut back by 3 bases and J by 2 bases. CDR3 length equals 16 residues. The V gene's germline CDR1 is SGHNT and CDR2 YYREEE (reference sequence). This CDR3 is CASSSVAGGPTDTQYF. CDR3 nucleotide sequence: TGTGCCAGCAGCTCCGTAGCGGGGGGGCCCACAGATACGCAGTATTTT. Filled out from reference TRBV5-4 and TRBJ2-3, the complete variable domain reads ETGVTQSPTHLIKTRGQQVTLRCSSQSGHNTVSWYQQALGQGPQFIFQYYREEENGRGNFPPRFSGLQFPNYSSELNVNALELDDSALYLCASSSVAGGPTDTQYFGPGTRLTVL.

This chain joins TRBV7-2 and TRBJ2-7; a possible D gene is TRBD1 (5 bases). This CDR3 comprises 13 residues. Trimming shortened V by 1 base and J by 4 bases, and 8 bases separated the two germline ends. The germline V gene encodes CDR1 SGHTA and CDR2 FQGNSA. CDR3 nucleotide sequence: TGTGCCAGCAGCTTAGGGGGCCGGTACGAGCAGTACTTC. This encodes CASSLGGRYEQYF.

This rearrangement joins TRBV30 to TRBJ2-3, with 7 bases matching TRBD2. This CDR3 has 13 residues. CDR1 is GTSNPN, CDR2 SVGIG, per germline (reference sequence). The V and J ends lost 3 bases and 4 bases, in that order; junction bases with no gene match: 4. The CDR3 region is CAWRVGRADTQYF. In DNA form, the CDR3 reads TGTGCCTGGAGGGTGGGGAGGGCAGATACGCAGTATTTT.

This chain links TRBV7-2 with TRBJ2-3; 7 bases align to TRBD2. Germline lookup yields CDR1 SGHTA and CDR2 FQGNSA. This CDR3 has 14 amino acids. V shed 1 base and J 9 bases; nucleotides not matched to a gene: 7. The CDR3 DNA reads TGTGCCAGCAGCTTAGGGACTAGATCAAAAACGCAGTATTTT. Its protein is CASSLGTRSKTQYF.

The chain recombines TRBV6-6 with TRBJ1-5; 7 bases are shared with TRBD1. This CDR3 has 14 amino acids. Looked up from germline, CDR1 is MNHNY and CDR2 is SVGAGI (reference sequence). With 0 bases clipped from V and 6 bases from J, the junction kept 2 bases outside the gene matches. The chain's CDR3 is CASSYSQGGQPQHF. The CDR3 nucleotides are TGTGCCAGCAGTTACTCGCAGGGGGGTCAGCCCCAGCATTTT.

CDR3 loop: CASSQNRQGGGYTF. CDR3 DNA sequence: TGTGCCAGCAGCCAAAATAGACAGGGTGGGGGCTACACCTTC. The rearrangement joins TRBV4-2 to TRBJ1-2; 7 bases align to TRBD1. Per germline, CDR1 LGHNA and CDR2 YNFKEQ. The ends lost 2 bases at V and 8 bases at J; junction bases unmatched: 8. The CDR3 runs 14 residues.

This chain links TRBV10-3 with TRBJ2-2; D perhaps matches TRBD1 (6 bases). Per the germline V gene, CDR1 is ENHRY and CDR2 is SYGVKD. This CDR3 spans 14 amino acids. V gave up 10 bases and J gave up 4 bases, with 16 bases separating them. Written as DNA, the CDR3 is TGTGCCACCGGGACATCCACTTCCACCGGGGAGCTGTTTTTT. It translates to CATGTSTSTGELFF.

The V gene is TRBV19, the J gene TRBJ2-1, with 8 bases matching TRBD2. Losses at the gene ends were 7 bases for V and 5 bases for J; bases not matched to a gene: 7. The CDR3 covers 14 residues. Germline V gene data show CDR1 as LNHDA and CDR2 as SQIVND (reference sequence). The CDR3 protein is CASTGLARDNEQFF. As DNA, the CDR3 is TGTGCCAGTACCGGACTAGCCAGGGACAATGAGCAGTTCTTC.

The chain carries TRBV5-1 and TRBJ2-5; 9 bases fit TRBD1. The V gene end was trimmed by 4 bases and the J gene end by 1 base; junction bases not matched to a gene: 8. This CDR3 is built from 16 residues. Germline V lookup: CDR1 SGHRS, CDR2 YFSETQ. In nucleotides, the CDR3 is TGCGCCAGCAGCCTGATGGGACAGGGAGGCCAAGAGACCCAGTACTTC. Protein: CASSLMGQGGQETQYF.

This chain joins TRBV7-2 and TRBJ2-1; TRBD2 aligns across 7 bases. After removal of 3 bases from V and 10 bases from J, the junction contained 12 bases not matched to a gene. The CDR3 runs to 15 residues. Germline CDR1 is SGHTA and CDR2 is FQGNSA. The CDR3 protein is CASSFSRESNGEQFF. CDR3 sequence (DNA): TGTGCCAGCAGCTTTTCGCGGGAGTCAAACGGGGAGCAGTTCTTC.